This T cell receptor beta chain was obtained from a study of blood T cells in healthy people across ages. Study-level results: In long-lived donors, naive CD4+ cell counts and diversity exceeded those of aged donors.

V dropped 5 bases and J dropped 6; count of bases not matched to a gene: 8. This CDR3 has 15 residues. Looked up from germline, CDR1 is SGHTA and CDR2 is FQGNSA. Sample-barcoded 5' priming and a J-beta primer mix drove a second PCR of 7 to 11 cycles. TCRdb re-called the 5' RACE reads with MiXCR, one entry per CDR3 protein. The sample yields about 670,000 distinct CDR3 sequences, 52% seen once. In regard to this clonotype: Its specificity is unknown.

The sample was blood. The chain employs TRBV7-2 and TRBJ1-1, with 11 bases aligning to TRBD1. The sequence was collected from a woman of 80 years or more in good health. CDR3 sequence (DNA): TGTGCCAGCAGCCGGGACAGGGGGGATGTCGCTGAAGCTTTCTTT. Amino acid sequence: CASSRDRGDVAEAFF.